What follows is one T cell receptor beta chain and its context. V dropped 7 bases and J dropped 0; count of bases not matched to a gene: 8. CDR1 is MGHDK, CDR2 SYGVNS, per germline. The CDR3 has 16 amino acids. The sample is drawn from a study of blood T cell repertoires in COVID-19. The data were produced by immunoSEQ multiplex PCR, yet TCRdb's version contains in-frame clones alone and is incomplete. The sample consists of more than 95,000 clones, roughly 90% of them appearing once. The TCR sequence derives from a human donor in a cohort sampled during active COVID-19. V gene TRBV25-1 combines with J gene TRBJ2-1; 8 positions match TRBD2. The sample comprised peripheral blood. CDR3 loop: CASTNGGARSYNEQFF. Here the CDR3 DNA reads TGTGCCAGCACCAACGGGGGGGCCCGCTCCTACAATGAGCAGTTCTTC. The variable domain in full, completed from reference TRBV25-1 and TRBJ2-1, reads EADIYQTPRYLVIGTGKKITLECSQTMGHDKMYWYQQDPGMELHLIHYSYGVNSTEKGDLSSESTVSRIRTEHFPLTLESARPSHTSQYLCASTNGGARSYNEQFFGPGTRLTVL.